This passage covers 32 T cell receptor beta chains from one sample sequenced in a study of spatial heterogeneity in lung cancer. Whole-study findings and limits: Tumor mutation count correlated with how many alpha and beta TCRs expanded intratumorally.

From the 5' RACE reads, TCRdb called clonotypes with MiXCR, one entry per CDR3 protein. The repertoire holds about 5,200 distinct CDR3 sequences, with 3.9% as singletons. Which antigens these TCRs recognize remains unknown. As to time point: sample taken at primary tumor resection. The sample in question was lung tumor tissue, obtained at surgery. All receptors derive from a female donor with early-stage non-small cell lung cancer.

Relative to its sample, this clonotype is medium-sized (0.01 to 0.1%). The chain recombines TRBV6-5 with TRBJ1-1; D ambiguous. The V gene lost 3 bases and the J gene lost 8 bases, with 7 bases spanning the gap. Germline-derived CDR1 and CDR2 are MNHEY and SVGAGI. There are 11 residues in the CDR3. The DNA for the CDR3 is TGTGCCAGCAGTTATTTCGGGGAAGCTTTCTTT. This sequence encodes CASSYFGEAFF.

This clonotype was recorded many times. V gene TRBV27 combines with J gene TRBJ2-4; no clear D. Germline V gene lookup returns CDR1 MNHEY and CDR2 SMNVEV (reference sequence). The CDR3 spans 13 residues. Trimming pared 5 bases from V and 8 bases from J, leaving 13 bases between. The CDR3 sequence: CASSKKRIDIQYF. The DNA for the CDR3 is TGTGCCAGCAGTAAGAAACGGATAGACATTCAGTACTTC.

This clonotype was found many times. The V gene is TRBV6-5, the J gene TRBJ1-6; D is undetermined. The CDR3 is made up of 14 amino acids. Trimming cost V 6 bases and J 9 bases, with 15 bases left between them. CDR1 and CDR2 (germline): MNHEY, SVGAGI. This chain's CDR3 is CASRRGEVGSPLHF. Here the CDR3 DNA reads TGTGCCAGCAGACGCGGGGAAGTCGGTTCACCCCTCCACTTT.

This clonotype was seen at least ten times. For the CDR3, the DNA is TGTGCCAGCAGCCCCATAGCGGGTTTCTCCTACGAGCAGTACTTC. This sequence encodes CASSPIAGFSYEQYF. The V and J genes are TRBV6-1 and TRBJ2-7, with 7 bases fitting TRBD2. From germline, CDR1 is MNHNS and CDR2 SASEGT. CDR3 length equals 15 residues. J gave up 0 bases and V 6 bases, and 8 bases lay outside the gene matches.

By share of the sample, this clonotype is medium-sized (0.01 to 0.1%). The rearrangement links TRBV5-1 to TRBJ2-2; D may match TRBD1 or TRBD2 (5 bases each). This CDR3 is 15 amino acids long. Trimming removed 2 bases from V and 3 bases from J, with 11 bases in between. Per the germline V gene, CDR1 is SGHRS and CDR2 is YFSETQ. CDR3 sequence: CASSFIGTDTGELFF. The CDR3 bases are TGCGCCAGCAGCTTTATAGGGACGGACACCGGGGAGCTGTTTTTT.

The V call is TRBV12-3 or TRBV12-4, the J call TRBJ1-2; 7 nucleotides agree with TRBD1. Losses at the gene ends were 8 bases for V and 7 bases for J; bases not matched to a gene: 10. The CDR3 is made up of 13 amino acids. The CDR3 loop reads CASAWDSSSGYTF. The DNA of the CDR3 is TGTGCCAGCGCATGGGACAGCTCCTCTGGCTACACCTTC.

The sample holds many counts of this clonotype. The V and J genes are TRBV10-3 and TRBJ2-1; 7 nucleotides match TRBD2. This CDR3 has 16 amino acids. The V and J ends lost 2 bases and 4 bases, in that order; junction bases with no gene match: 8. The germline V gene encodes CDR1 ENHRY and CDR2 SYGVKD. The CDR3 DNA reads as TGTGCCATCAGTGAGGCCTCCCTGGGACTATACAATGAGCAGTTCTTC. This codes for CAISEASLGLYNEQFF.

This clonotype was seen at least ten times. V gene TRBV12-3 or TRBV12-4 combines with J gene TRBJ2-6; D gene uncertain. The CDR3 has 14 residues. The ends were cut back, 3 bases at V and 0 bases at J, with 3 bases in the middle. DNA for the CDR3: TGTGCCAGCAGTTTGACCTCTGGGGCCAACGTCCTGACTTTC. Encoded protein: CASSLTSGANVLTF.

This chain links TRBV10-2 with TRBJ2-4, with D possibly being TRBD1 (6 bases). Germline assignment: CDR1 WSHSY and CDR2 SAAADI. V lost 0 bases to trimming and J lost 10 bases, with 10 bases between them. The CDR3 spans 13 residues. The CDR3 region is CASSESGQRIQYF. The DNA for the CDR3 is TGCGCCAGCAGTGAGTCGGGACAAAGGATTCAGTACTTC.

Ten or more counts support this clonotype. The chain carries TRBV5-1 and TRBJ2-4; the match to TRBD1 covers 7 bases. The CDR3 consists of 12 residues. After removal of 7 bases from V and 5 bases from J, the junction contained 3 bases not matched to a gene. Germline assignment: CDR1 SGHRS and CDR2 YFSETQ. The CDR3 is CASWDSQNIQYF. In DNA form, the CDR3 reads TGCGCCAGCTGGGACAGCCAAAACATTCAGTACTTC. Full variable domain (outside the CDR3, taken from reference TRBV5-1 and TRBJ2-4): KAGVTQTPRYLIKTRGQQVTLSCSPISGHRSVSWYQQTPGQGLQFLFEYFSETQRNKGNFPGRFSGRQFSNSRSEMNVSTLELGDSALYLCASWDSQNIQYFGAGTRLSVL.

This clonotype was detected ten times or more. V gene TRBV20-1 combines with J gene TRBJ2-7; D may be TRBD1 (6 bases). Germline V lookup: CDR1 DFQATT, CDR2 SNEGSKA (reference sequence). The CDR3 spans 12 residues. With 1 base removed from V and 3 bases from J, the gap between germline ends came to 7 bases. CDR3 DNA: TGCAGTGCTAGAGCGGACAGCTACGAGCAGTACTTC. Translated: CSARADSYEQYF.

This clonotype has at least ten counts. The CDR3 reads CASSLRLGANTGELFF. DNA of the CDR3: TGTGCCAGCAGCCTCCGACTGGGCGCGAACACCGGGGAGCTGTTTTTT. V is TRBV3-1 and J is TRBJ2-2; no clear D. CDR1 and CDR2 (germline): LGHDT, YNNKEL (reference sequence). This CDR3 comprises 16 residues. V was trimmed by 4 bases and J by 0 bases, leaving 12 bases between them.

The V call is TRBV9, the J call TRBJ2-5; 7 bases align to TRBD1. V lost 3 bases and J lost 5; bases outside the gene matches: 10. Germline CDR1 SGDLS, CDR2 YYNGEE. The CDR3 runs to 15 residues. Written as DNA, the CDR3 is TGTGCCAGCAGCGCGAGACAGGGTATGCTGGAGACCCAGTACTTC. It encodes CASSARQGMLETQYF.

This clonotype was counted ten times or more. The gene calls are TRBV27 and TRBJ1-5; TRBD1 aligns across 7 bases. The CDR3 contains 14 residues. CDR1 and CDR2 from the germline V gene are MNHEY and SMNVEV (reference sequence). V lost 3 bases to trimming and J lost 4 bases; unmatched junction nucleotides: 3. The CDR3 reads CASSFDRVNQPQHF. The CDR3 DNA follows: TGTGCCAGCAGTTTCGACAGGGTAAATCAGCCCCAGCATTTT.

This clonotype was observed many times. The chain employs TRBV18 and TRBJ1-1; a weak D match, TRBD1 (5 bases). Germline loops: CDR1 KGHSH, CDR2 LQKENI. Trimming left V 4 bases short and J 3 bases short, with 9 bases between. The CDR3 contains 13 residues. The CDR3 region is CASSLRGDTEAFF. The DNA for the CDR3 is TGTGCCAGCTCACTCAGAGGGGACACTGAAGCTTTCTTT.

This clonotype was observed a few times. The chain has TRBV5-1 and TRBJ2-1; possibly TRBD2 for D (6 bases). CDR3 size: 14 residues. V was pared by 2 bases and J by 7 bases, with 13 bases between. Germline V gives CDR1 SGHRS, CDR2 YFSETQ. CDR3 residues: CASSLSPLANEQFF. The CDR3 nucleotides read TGCGCCAGCAGCTTATCACCCCTAGCGAATGAGCAGTTCTTC. The whole variable domain, filled in from reference TRBV5-1 and TRBJ2-1, reads KAGVTQTPRYLIKTRGQQVTLSCSPISGHRSVSWYQQTPGQGLQFLFEYFSETQRNKGNFPGRFSGRQFSNSRSEMNVSTLELGDSALYLCASSLSPLANEQFFGPGTRLTVL.

This clonotype has ten or more counts. The chain carries TRBV20-1 and TRBJ2-7, with 8 bases matching TRBD2. There are 14 residues in the CDR3. Trimming cost V 0 bases and J 4 bases; bases outside gene matches: 5. Germline lookup yields CDR1 DFQATT and CDR2 SNEGSKA (reference sequence). In DNA, the CDR3 is TGCAGTGCTAGAGAGACGGGAGGGTTATACGAGCAGTACTTC. Residues: CSARETGGLYEQYF.

This clonotype is medium-sized within its sample. The gene calls are TRBV7-9 and TRBJ2-2; 9 bases are a match to TRBD2. This CDR3 is built from 16 residues. CDR1 and CDR2 from the germline V gene are SEHNR and FQNEAQ (reference sequence). The J segment lost 7 bases and the V segment lost 2 bases, leaving 8 bases of the junction unmatched. CDR3: CASSLSSGRSHGELFF. In nucleotides, the CDR3 is TGTGCCAGCAGCTTAAGTAGCGGGAGATCGCACGGGGAGCTGTTTTTT.

This clonotype was seen at least ten times. The rearrangement links TRBV6-5 to TRBJ1-1; weak D call: TRBD1 (6 bases). Deletions cut 5 bases from V and 4 bases from J, with 14 bases between. The CDR3 contains 14 residues. Germline V gene lookup returns CDR1 MNHEY and CDR2 SVGAGI. This chain's CDR3 is CASSPYREFTEAFF. The DNA of the CDR3 is TGTGCCAGCAGTCCCTACAGGGAATTCACTGAAGCTTTCTTT.

The chain recombines TRBV19 with TRBJ1-5; possibly TRBD1 for D (6 bases). V was pared by 6 bases and J by 5 bases, with 14 bases between. The CDR3 is 14 residues long. The V gene's germline CDR1 is LNHDA and CDR2 SQIVND (reference sequence). This CDR3 is CASRGTGLDQPQHF. The DNA of the CDR3 is TGTGCCAGTAGGGGAACAGGGCTGGATCAGCCCCAGCATTTT.

This clonotype is classed as medium-sized (0.01 to 0.1%). The J gene is TRBJ2-1, the V gene TRBV5-1; D ambiguous. This CDR3 has 12 amino acids. V dropped 1 base and J dropped 9 bases, with 8 bases sitting between them. Germline lookup yields CDR1 SGHRS and CDR2 YFSETQ. The CDR3, as DNA: TGCGCCAGCAGCTTGAGGCAAAGTGAGCAGTTCTTC. Encoded protein: CASSLRQSEQFF.

Ten or more counts support this clonotype. The DNA for the CDR3 is TGCGCCAGCAGGGTCGCGGGCGGAGGGAACACTGAAGCTTTCTTT. It yields the protein CASRVAGGGNTEAFF. The V and J genes are TRBV10-2 and TRBJ1-1; D is unresolved. Germline V gives CDR1 WSHSY, CDR2 SAAADI. Trimming stripped 6 bases from V and 1 base from J, with 15 bases between. The CDR3 covers 15 residues.

In its sample, this clonotype was seen many times. The gene calls are TRBV6-5 and TRBJ1-5; D is perhaps TRBD1 (5 bases). Germline CDR1 is MNHEY and CDR2 is SVGAGI. V dropped 2 bases and J dropped 0 bases, with 11 bases sitting between them. This CDR3 has 16 residues. This CDR3 is CASSYVKGSSNQPQHF. For the CDR3, the DNA is TGTGCCAGCAGTTACGTGAAGGGGAGTAGCAATCAGCCCCAGCATTTT.

V usage is TRBV14 and J usage is TRBJ2-2, with 9 bases lining up with TRBD1. The CDR3 runs to 16 residues. V dropped 1 base and J dropped 3; count of bases not matched to a gene: 3. Germline V gene sequence: CDR1 SGHDN, CDR2 FVKESK. The CDR3 bases are TGTGCCAGCAGCCAAGTGGGGACAGGGCACACCGGGGAGCTGTTTTTT. It specifies CASSQVGTGHTGELFF.

On this clonotype itself: A clone one base away is much larger, so this may be a read error. The CDR3 reads CASSPEGRPQHF. The CDR3 DNA sequence: TGTGCCAGCAGTCCTGAAGGCCGCCCCCAGCATTTT. The V gene is TRBV12-3 or TRBV12-4, the J gene TRBJ1-5; D unclear. Trimming stripped 5 bases from V and 10 bases from J, with 12 bases between. CDR3 length equals 12 residues.

In its sample, this clonotype was seen many times. The rearrangement joins TRBV24-1 to TRBJ2-1, with 8 nucleotides matching TRBD1. Trimming removed 2 bases from V and 3 bases from J; junction bases left unmatched: 5. This CDR3 is 16 amino acids long. The germline V gene has CDR1 KGHDR and CDR2 SFDVKD. The CDR3 loop is CATSDSQGENYNEQFF. The CDR3 DNA follows: TGTGCCACCAGTGATTCACAGGGGGAAAACTACAATGAGCAGTTCTTC.

This clonotype is medium-sized within its sample. V is TRBV20-1 and J is TRBJ1-5; D is uncertain. CDR1 is DFQATT, CDR2 SNEGSKA, per germline (reference sequence). The V and J ends lost 3 bases and 5 bases respectively, with 11 bases between them. The length of the CDR3 is 13 residues. The CDR3 DNA sequence: TGCAGTGCTAGTCCCGAGAACGATCAGCCCCAGCATTTT. The encoded protein is CSASPENDQPQHF.

By share, this clonotype ranks as medium-sized. This chain uses TRBV5-6 with TRBJ2-1; TRBD2 matches 11 bases. This CDR3 spans 17 amino acids. The junction had 10 bases not matched to a gene; V was cut back by 4 bases and J by 4 bases. CDR1 and CDR2 (germline): SGHDT, YYEEEE. The CDR3 is CASSRRLAGLTYNEQFF. The CDR3 DNA reads TGTGCCAGCAGCCGGAGACTAGCGGGACTCACATACAATGAGCAGTTCTTC.

This clonotype was seen repeatedly, ten times or more. The chain links TRBV7-3 to TRBJ2-1; TRBD2 is a possible D gene (6 bases). With 3 bases removed from V and 9 bases from J, the gap between germline ends came to 15 bases. CDR3 size: 14 residues. The germline V gene has CDR1 SGHTA and CDR2 FQGTGA. DNA of the CDR3: TGTGCCAGCAGCTTCAGCCCCGGGAGTATTGAGCAGTTCTTC. Its translation: CASSFSPGSIEQFF.

This clonotype rates as medium-sized (0.01 to 0.1%). The V gene is TRBV24-1, the J gene TRBJ1-1; D is unclear. There are 13 residues in the CDR3. V was trimmed by 7 bases and J by 4 bases, leaving 12 bases between them. Germline values: CDR1 KGHDR, CDR2 SFDVKD. CDR3: CATSDGSSTEAFF. The CDR3 nucleotides are TGTGCCACCAGCGACGGGAGTAGCACTGAAGCTTTCTTT.

This clonotype has ten or more counts. This chain uses TRBV5-1 with TRBJ2-7; 12 nucleotides match TRBD1. V shed 4 bases, J shed 2 bases, and the junction held 7 bases outside the gene matches. Germline V gene sequence: CDR1 SGHRS, CDR2 YFSETQ. This CDR3 comprises 16 residues. For the CDR3, the DNA is TGCGCCAGCAGCAGCGTTCGGGACAGGGGGCCCTACGAGCAGTACTTC. Translation gives CASSSVRDRGPYEQYF. The entire variable domain, with the rest obtained from reference TRBV5-1 and TRBJ2-7, is as follows: KAGVTQTPRYLIKTRGQQVTLSCSPISGHRSVSWYQQTPGQGLQFLFEYFSETQRNKGNFPGRFSGRQFSNSRSEMNVSTLELGDSALYLCASSSVRDRGPYEQYFGPGTRLTVT.

The CDR3 sequence is CASSLQDSSDTQYF. The CDR3, as DNA: TGTGCCAGCAGTTTACAAGATTCGTCAGATACGCAGTATTTT. The chain joins TRBV6-8 to TRBJ2-3; no firm D call. This CDR3 region has 14 residues. V was trimmed by 4 bases and J by 4 bases, leaving 12 bases between them. Germline-derived CDR1 and CDR2 are MNHGY and SAAAGT.